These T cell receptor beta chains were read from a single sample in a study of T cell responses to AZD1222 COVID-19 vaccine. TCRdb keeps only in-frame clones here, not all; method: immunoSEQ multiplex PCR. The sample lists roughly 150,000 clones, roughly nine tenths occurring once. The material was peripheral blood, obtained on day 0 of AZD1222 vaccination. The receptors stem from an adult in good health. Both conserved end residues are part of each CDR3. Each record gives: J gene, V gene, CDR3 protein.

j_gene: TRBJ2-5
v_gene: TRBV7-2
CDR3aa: CASSQEYGRIASQYF

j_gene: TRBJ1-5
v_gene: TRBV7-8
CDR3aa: CASSLGRLGNQPQHF

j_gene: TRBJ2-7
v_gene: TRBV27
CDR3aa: CASSAWDRGYEQYF

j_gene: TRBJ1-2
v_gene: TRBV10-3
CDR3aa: CAISDGNREANYGYTF

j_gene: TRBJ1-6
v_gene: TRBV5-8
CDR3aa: CASSIVRQWLGSPLHF

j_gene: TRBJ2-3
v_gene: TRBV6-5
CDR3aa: CASSYQPGFLADTQYF

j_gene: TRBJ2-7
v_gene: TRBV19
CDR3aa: CASSIAVNDYEQYF

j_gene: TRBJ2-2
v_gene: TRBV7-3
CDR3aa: CASRSLGMAGELFF

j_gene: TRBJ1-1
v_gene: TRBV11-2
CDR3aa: CASSPTGGTEAFF

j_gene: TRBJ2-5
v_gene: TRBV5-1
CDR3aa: CASSLLGQVGETQYF

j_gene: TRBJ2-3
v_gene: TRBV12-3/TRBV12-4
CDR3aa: CASSLGGDTQYF

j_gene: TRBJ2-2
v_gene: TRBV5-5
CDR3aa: CASSLDSLNTGELFF

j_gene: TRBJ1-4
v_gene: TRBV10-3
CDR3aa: CAIGGSTNEKLFF

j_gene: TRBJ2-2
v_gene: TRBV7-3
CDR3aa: CASSSTGAGTGELFF

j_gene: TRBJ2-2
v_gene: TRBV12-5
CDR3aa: CASGLSRQENTGELFF

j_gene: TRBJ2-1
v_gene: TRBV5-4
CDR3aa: CASSRREGPLNEQFF

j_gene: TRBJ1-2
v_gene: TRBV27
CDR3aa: CASSLSAGALGYTF

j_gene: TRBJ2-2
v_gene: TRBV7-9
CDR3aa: CASSLTGGNTGELFF

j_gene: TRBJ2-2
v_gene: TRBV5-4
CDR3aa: CASSLETGELFF

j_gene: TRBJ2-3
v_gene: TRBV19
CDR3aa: CASSIGDYQRQQYF

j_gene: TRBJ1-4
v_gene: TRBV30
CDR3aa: CAWSLEEKLFF

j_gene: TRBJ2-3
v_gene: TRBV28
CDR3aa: CASSPSGGGDTQYF

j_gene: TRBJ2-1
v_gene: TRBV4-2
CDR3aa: CASSPGGRVAEQFF

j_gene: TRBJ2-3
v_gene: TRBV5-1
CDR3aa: CASSPTGGGTQYF

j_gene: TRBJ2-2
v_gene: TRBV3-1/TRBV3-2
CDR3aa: CASSQTGGELFF

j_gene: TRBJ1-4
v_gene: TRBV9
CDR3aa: CASSVAQGSNEKLFF

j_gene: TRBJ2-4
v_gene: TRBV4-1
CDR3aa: CASSQDHGGAAKNIQYF

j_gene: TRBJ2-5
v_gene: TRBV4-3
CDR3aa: CASSQGRASGTQYF

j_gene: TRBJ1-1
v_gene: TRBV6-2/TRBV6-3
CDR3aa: CASSYTENTEAFF

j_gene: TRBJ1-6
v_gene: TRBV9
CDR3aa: CASSLRLSYNSPLHF

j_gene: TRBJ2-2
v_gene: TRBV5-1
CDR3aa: CASSLDGSGELFF

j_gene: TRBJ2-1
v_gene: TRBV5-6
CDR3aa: CASSLTRAGEQFF

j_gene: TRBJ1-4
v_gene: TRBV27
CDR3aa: CASSSARATNEKLFF

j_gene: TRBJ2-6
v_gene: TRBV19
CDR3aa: CASSIGAGANVLTF

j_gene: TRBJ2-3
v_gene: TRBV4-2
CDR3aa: CASSNSGPDTQYF

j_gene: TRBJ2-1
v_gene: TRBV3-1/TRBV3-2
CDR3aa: CASSQDGRVEQFF

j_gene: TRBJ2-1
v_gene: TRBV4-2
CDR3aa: CASSQDTARKIYNEQFF

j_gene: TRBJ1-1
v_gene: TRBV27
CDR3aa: CASSLGENTEAFF

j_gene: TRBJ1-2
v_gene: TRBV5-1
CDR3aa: CASSQDRDRGLGYTF

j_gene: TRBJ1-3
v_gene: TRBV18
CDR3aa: CASSPQPAGNTIYF

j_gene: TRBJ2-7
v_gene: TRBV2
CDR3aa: CASSPNSYEQYF

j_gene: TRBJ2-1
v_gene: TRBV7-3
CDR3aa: CASSLGRTDNNYNEQFF

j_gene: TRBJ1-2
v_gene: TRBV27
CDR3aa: CASSLEGAGYGYTF

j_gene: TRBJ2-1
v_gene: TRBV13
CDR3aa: CASSWTDTLEQFF

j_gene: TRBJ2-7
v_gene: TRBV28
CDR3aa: CASSFPTGVGEQYF

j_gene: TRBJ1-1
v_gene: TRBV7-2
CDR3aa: CASSPGGLTNTEAFF

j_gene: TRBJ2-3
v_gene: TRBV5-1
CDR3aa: CASSPGGTDTQYF

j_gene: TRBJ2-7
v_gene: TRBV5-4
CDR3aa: CASSLTSGGAYEQYF

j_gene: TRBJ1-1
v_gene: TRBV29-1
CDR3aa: CSVRGLEAFF

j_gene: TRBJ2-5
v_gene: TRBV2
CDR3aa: CASVRDTTQETQYF

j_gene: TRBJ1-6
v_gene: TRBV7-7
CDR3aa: CASSLVQGNSPLHF

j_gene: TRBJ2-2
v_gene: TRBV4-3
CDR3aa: CASSHRQGYLTGELFF

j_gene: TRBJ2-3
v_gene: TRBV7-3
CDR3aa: CASSSSSTDTQYF

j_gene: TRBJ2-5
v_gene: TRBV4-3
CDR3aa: CASSQSNGGSSGGYQETQYF

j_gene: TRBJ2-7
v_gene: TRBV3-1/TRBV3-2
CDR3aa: CASSRGRQFPSYEQYF

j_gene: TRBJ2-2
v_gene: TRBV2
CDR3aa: CASTPSRGQGSGELFF